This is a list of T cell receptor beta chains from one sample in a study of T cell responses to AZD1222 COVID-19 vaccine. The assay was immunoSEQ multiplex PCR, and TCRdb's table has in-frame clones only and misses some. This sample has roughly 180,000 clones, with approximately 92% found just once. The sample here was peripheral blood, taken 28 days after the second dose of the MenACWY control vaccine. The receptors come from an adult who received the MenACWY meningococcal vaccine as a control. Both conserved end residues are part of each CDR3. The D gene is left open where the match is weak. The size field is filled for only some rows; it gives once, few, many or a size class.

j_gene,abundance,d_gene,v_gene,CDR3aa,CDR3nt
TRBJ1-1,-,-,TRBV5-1,CASSSLDGNTEAFF,TGCGCCAGCAGCTCTCTGGACGGGAACACTGAAGCTTTCTTT
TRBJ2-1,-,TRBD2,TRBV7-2,CASSLALGLEQFF,TGTGCCAGCAGCTTAGCCCTGGGACTAGAGCAGTTCTTC
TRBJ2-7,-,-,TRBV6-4,CASSSPGTPVSSYEQYF,TGTGCCAGCAGTAGTCCCGGGACACCTGTCAGCTCCTACGAGCAGTACTTC
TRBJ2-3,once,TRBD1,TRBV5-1,CASSIQGQGIGTDTQYF,TGCGCCAGCAGCATCCAAGGACAGGGAATAGGCACAGATACGCAGTATTTT
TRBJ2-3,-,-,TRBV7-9,CASSLQGSTDTQYF,TGTGCCAGCAGCTTACAGGGGAGCACAGATACGCAGTATTTT
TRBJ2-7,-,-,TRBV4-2,CASSQDMAAYVYEQYF,TGTGCCAGCAGCCAAGATATGGCTGCCTACGTCTACGAGCAGTACTTC
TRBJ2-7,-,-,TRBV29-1,CSAGAGKPYEQYF,TGCAGCGCCGGGGCGGGTAAGCCCTACGAGCAGTACTTC
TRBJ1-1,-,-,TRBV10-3,CASQPTTEMNTEAFF,TGTGCCAGCCAACCGACGACAGAGATGAACACTGAAGCTTTCTTT
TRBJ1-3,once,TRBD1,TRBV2,CASRRQGQEGNTIYF,TGTGCCAGCAGGCGACAGGGTCAGGAAGGAAACACCATATATTTT
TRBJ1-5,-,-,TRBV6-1,CASSDRDRQPQHF,TGTGCCAGCAGTGACAGGGATCGTCAGCCCCAGCATTTT
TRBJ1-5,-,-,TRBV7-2,CASSLGQVPSNQPQHF,TGTGCCAGCAGCTTAGGACAGGTTCCTAGCAATCAGCCCCAGCATTTT
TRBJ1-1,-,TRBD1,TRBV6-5,CASDRGLIGEAFF,TGTGCCAGTGACAGGGGCCTTATCGGTGAAGCTTTCTTT
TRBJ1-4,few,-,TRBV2,CASLRQNNEKLFF,TGTGCCAGCTTGAGACAGAATAATGAAAAACTGTTTTTT
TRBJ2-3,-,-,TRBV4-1,CASSQAGATDTQYF,TGCGCCAGCAGCCAAGCCGGGGCCACAGATACGCAGTATTTT
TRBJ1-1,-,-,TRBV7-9,CASSPGNQNTEAFF,TGTGCCAGCAGCCCAGGAAACCAGAACACTGAAGCTTTCTTT
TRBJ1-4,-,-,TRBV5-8,CASSVMGTTNEKLFF,TGTGCCAGCAGTGTGATGGGTACAACTAATGAAAAACTGTTTTTT
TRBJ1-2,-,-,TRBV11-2,CASSLDPGLGSYGYTF,TGTGCCAGCAGCTTAGATCCGGGTTTAGGCAGCTATGGCTACACCTTC
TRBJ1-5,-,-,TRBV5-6,CASSSGGVSNQPQHF,TGTGCCAGCAGCTCCGGGGGTGTAAGCAATCAGCCCCAGCATTTT
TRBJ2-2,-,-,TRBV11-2,CASSLESARGAGELFF,TGTGCCAGCAGCTTAGAATCAGCCAGGGGAGCCGGGGAGCTGTTTTTT
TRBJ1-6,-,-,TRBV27,CASSLQGLRSPLHF,TGTGCCAGCAGTCTACAGGGTCTTCGGTCACCCCTCCACTTT
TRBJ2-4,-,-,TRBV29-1,CSVGAQGEGIQYF,TGCAGCGTTGGTGCACAGGGTGAGGGCATTCAGTACTTC
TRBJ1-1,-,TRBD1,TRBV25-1,CATRGQLNTEAFF,TGTGCCACCAGGGGGCAGTTGAACACTGAAGCTTTCTTT
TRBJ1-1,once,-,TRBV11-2,CASSLVGVGTEAFF,TGTGCCAGCAGCTTAGTAGGGGTAGGCACTGAAGCTTTCTTT
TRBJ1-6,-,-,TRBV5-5,CASSFDSNSPLHF,TGTGCCAGCAGCTTCGACAGTAATTCACCCCTCCACTTT
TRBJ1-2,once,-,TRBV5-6,CASSLNEFGYTF,TGTGCCAGCAGCTTGAACGAGTTTGGCTACACCTTC
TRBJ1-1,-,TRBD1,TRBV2,CASSADRERRGTEAFF,TGTGCCAGCAGTGCAGACAGGGAAAGAAGGGGCACTGAAGCTTTCTTT
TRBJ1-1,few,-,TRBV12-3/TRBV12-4,CASIIFPGTEAFF,TGTGCCAGCATTATCTTCCCAGGGACTGAAGCTTTCTTT
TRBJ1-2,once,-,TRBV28,CASSSPSDSPNYGYTF,TGTGCCAGCAGTTCCCCCTCGGACAGTCCTAACTATGGCTACACCTTC
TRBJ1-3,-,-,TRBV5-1,CASSLDTGGNTIYF,TGCGCCAGCAGCTTGGATACAGGGGGAAACACCATATATTTT
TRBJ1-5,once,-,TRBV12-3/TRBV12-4,CASGRQEPGYF,TGTGCCAGCGGGAGACAGGAACCGGGGTATTTT
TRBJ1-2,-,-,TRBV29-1,CSAARDSSLGYTF,TGCAGCGCCGCCCGTGACAGCTCGTTAGGCTACACCTTC
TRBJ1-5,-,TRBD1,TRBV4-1,CASSQVLGTGNQPQHF,TGCGCCAGCAGCCAAGTCTTGGGGACAGGCAATCAGCCCCAGCATTTT
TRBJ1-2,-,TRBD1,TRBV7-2,CASSPWTGSNYGYTF,TGTGCCAGCAGCCCCTGGACAGGGTCGAACTATGGCTACACCTTC
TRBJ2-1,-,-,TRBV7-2,CASSLGHYGNEQFF,TGTGCCAGCAGCTTAGGACACTATGGAAATGAGCAGTTCTTC
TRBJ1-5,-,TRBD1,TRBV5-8,CASSPGQVHNQPQHF,TGTGCCAGCAGCCCGGGACAGGTGCATAATCAGCCCCAGCATTTT
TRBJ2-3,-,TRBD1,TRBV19,CASSIGQGTDTQYF,TGTGCCAGTAGTATTGGACAGGGCACAGATACGCAGTATTTT
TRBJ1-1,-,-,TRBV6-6,CASSYGTGDGAFF,TGTGCCAGCAGTTACGGGACCGGGGATGGAGCTTTCTTT
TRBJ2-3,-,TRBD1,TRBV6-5,CASSRQGLGPDTQYF,TGTGCCAGCAGCCGACAGGGTTTGGGGCCAGATACGCAGTATTTT
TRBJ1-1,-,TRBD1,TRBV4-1,CASSPRSGGVTEAFF,TGCGCCAGCAGCCCCAGGTCAGGGGGCGTCACTGAAGCTTTCTTT
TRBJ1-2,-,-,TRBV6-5,CASRRGLDYGYTF,TGTGCCAGCAGGCGCGGGCTCGACTATGGCTACACCTTC
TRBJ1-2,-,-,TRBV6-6,CASSYALNGYTF,TGTGCCAGCAGTTACGCGTTAAATGGCTACACCTTC
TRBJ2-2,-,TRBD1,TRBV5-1,CASSLRGQGGGELFF,TGCGCCAGCAGCTTGAGGGGACAGGGAGGCGGGGAGCTGTTTTTT
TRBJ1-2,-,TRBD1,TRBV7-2,CASSPSMTGGYTF,TGTGCCAGCAGCCCCAGCATGACAGGGGGCTACACCTTC
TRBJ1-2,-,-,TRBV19,CASSIRRAGSNYGYTF,TGTGCCAGTAGTATCCGACGGGCAGGGTCTAACTATGGCTACACCTTC
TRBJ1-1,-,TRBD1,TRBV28,CASRGTGRNTEAFF,TGTGCCAGCAGGGGGACAGGGCGGAACACTGAAGCTTTCTTT